Presented here are 14 T cell receptor beta chains from one specimen sequenced in a study of T cell repertoires in cytomegalovirus infection. TCRdb re-called the reads through MiXCR, storing one row per CDR3 protein. The sample holds around 450,000 distinct CDR3 sequences, approximately 31% seen once. Sequencing was performed on PBMCs. These receptors originate from a human donor in good health (CMV status not recorded). Some clones in this sample may be carry-over from other donors' samples.

The sample holds one count of this clonotype. The chain couples TRBV12-3 or TRBV12-4 to TRBJ2-3; TRBD2 agrees at 12 bases. V dropped 5 bases and J dropped 6; count of bases not matched to a gene: 9. The CDR3 has 16 amino acids. The CDR3 region has the DNA TGTGCCAGCAGTCGACTAGCGGGGGCTACATCGGATACGCAGTATTTT. Its protein product is CASSRLAGATSDTQYF.

V usage is TRBV5-4 and J usage is TRBJ2-1, with a possible D match to TRBD2 (5 bases). The V end was cut by 0 bases, the J end by 7 bases, with 11 bases between. This CDR3 has 14 amino acids. Germline loops: CDR1 SGHNT, CDR2 YYREEE (reference sequence). The CDR3: CASSLGTAVNEQFF. As DNA, the CDR3 is TGTGCCAGCAGCTTGGGGACTGCCGTTAATGAGCAGTTCTTC.

The rearrangement joins TRBV20-1 to TRBJ1-6, with 12 nucleotides matching TRBD1. The CDR3 spans 16 residues. The V and J ends lost 4 bases and 7 bases, in that order; junction bases with no gene match: 8. Germline assignment: CDR1 DFQATT and CDR2 SNEGSKA (reference sequence). Here the CDR3 reads CSATTGTGGINSPLHF. Here the CDR3 DNA reads TGCAGTGCTACGACTGGGACAGGGGGCATCAATTCACCCCTCCACTTT.

This clonotype was observed a few times. V usage is TRBV6-1 and J usage is TRBJ2-2; D gene uncertain. The V end lost 0 bases, the J end lost 4 bases, and 18 bases lay between the germline ends. Germline V gives CDR1 MNHNS, CDR2 SASEGT. The CDR3 spans 18 residues. The CDR3 DNA sequence: TGTGCCAGCAGTGAAGCGATAACCACCCCCCTGCGCACCGGGGAGCTGTTTTTT. Residues: CASSEAITTPLRTGELFF.

About this clonotype: The CDR3 ends on some other residue instead of the conserved phenylalanine or tryptophan, so this is likely a read error. V is TRBV6-6 and J is TRBJ2-3, with TRBD2 matching over 15 bases. The CDR3 spans 20 residues. Germline V gene lookup returns CDR1 MNHNY and CDR2 SVGAGI (reference sequence). The junction had 12 bases not matched to a gene; V was cut back by 5 bases and J by 0 bases. CDR3 coding DNA: TGTGCCAGCAGTAGCTTTCTCCCGGGACTAGCGGGGGGTAGCACAGATACGCAGTATTTG. This translates into CASSSFLPGLAGGSTDTQYL.

J is TRBJ1-1 and V is TRBV29-1; D might be TRBD1 (6 bases). With 4 bases removed from V and 5 bases from J, the gap between germline ends came to 20 bases. From germline, CDR1 is SQVTM and CDR2 ANQGSEA. The CDR3 sequence is 15 residues long. Here the CDR3 reads CSVGDTRGVFTEAFF. In DNA form, the CDR3 reads TGCAGCGTTGGGGACACCCGGGGAGTTTTTACTGAAGCTTTCTTT.

A few counts support this clonotype. The chain combines TRBV24-1 with TRBJ2-3, with D uncertain. Germline loops: CDR1 KGHDR, CDR2 SFDVKD. The CDR3 loop spans 11 amino acids. Trimming left V 1 base short and J 10 bases short, with 5 bases between. CDR3 sequence (DNA): TGTGCCACCAGTGATTTCAGTGCGCAGTATTTT. It is translated as CATSDFSAQYF.

This clonotype has a handful of counts. The V call is TRBV23-1, the J call TRBJ2-1, with a tentative D call TRBD1 (5 bases). TRBV23-1 is reported as an ORF; its role is uncertain. The V end lost 9 bases, the J end lost 7 bases, and 16 bases lay between the germline ends. The CDR3 totals 13 residues. CDR3 residues: CARVGAPWNEQFF. In DNA, the CDR3 is TGCGCCAGAGTTGGGGCACCCTGGAATGAGCAGTTCTTC.

The chain links TRBV28 to TRBJ2-3; D is unclear. The germline V gene encodes CDR1 MDHEN and CDR2 SYDVKM. The CDR3 spans 15 residues. V was pared by 4 bases and J by 1 base, with 12 bases between. CDR3 in DNA: TGTGCCAGCAGTTACGCACCAGGACGCACAGATACGCAGTATTTT. It encodes CASSYAPGRTDTQYF. Combining the CDR3 with reference TRBV28 and TRBJ2-3 gives the whole variable domain DVKVTQSSRYLVKRTGEKVFLECVQDMDHENMFWYRQDPGLGLRLIYFSYDVKMKEKGDIPEGYSVSREKKERFSLILESASTNQTSMYLCASSYAPGRTDTQYFGPGTRLTVL.

Concerning this clonotype: A read error may explain this, as a much larger clone is one base away. This chain uses TRBV7-3 with TRBJ1-5; a possible D gene is TRBD1 (5 bases). Germline lookup yields CDR1 SGHTA and CDR2 FQGTGA. This CDR3 comprises 13 residues. Here the CDR3 DNA reads TGTGCCCGCAGCTGGCAGGGTGGTCAGCCCCAGCATTTT. Protein sequence: CARSWQGGQPQHF.

This clonotype was counted at least ten times. The chain is built from TRBV7-2 and TRBJ2-7; D is perhaps TRBD1 (5 bases). This CDR3 contains 14 residues. V shed 5 bases and J shed 0 bases, with 11 bases lying between them. The germline CDR1 and CDR2 sequences are SGHTA and FQGNSA. The CDR3 spells CASSPDTVSYEQYF. CDR3 DNA: TGTGCCAGCAGCCCGGACACCGTCTCCTACGAGCAGTACTTC.

This clonotype occurred a few times. The chain joins TRBV12-3 or TRBV12-4 to TRBJ1-2; D not resolved. The CDR3 covers 12 residues. V lost 5 bases, J lost 9 bases, and 13 bases lay in between. This chain's CDR3 is CASSNSYGSYTF. CDR3 nucleotide sequence: TGTGCCAGCAGTAACAGCTATGGGAGCTACACCTTC.

V gene TRBV28 combines with J gene TRBJ1-5; D unresolved. CDR1 and CDR2 (germline): MDHEN, SYDVKM. The V gene lost 7 bases and the J gene lost 5 bases, with 9 bases spanning the gap. CDR3 size: 12 residues. The CDR3 DNA reads as TGTGCCAGCACCAGTGTGGATCAGCCCCAGCATTTT. Protein product: CASTSVDQPQHF.

This clonotype was recorded many times. The V and J genes are TRBV7-2 and TRBJ2-4, with TRBD1 identical over 9 bases. This CDR3 is 16 amino acids long. V lost 0 bases to trimming and J lost 1 base; unmatched junction nucleotides: 1. CDR1 SGHTA and CDR2 FQGNSA come from the germline V gene. As DNA, the CDR3 is TGTGCCAGCAGCTTAGCGGGGACAGGGGCCAAAAACATTCAGTACTTC. This translates into CASSLAGTGAKNIQYF.